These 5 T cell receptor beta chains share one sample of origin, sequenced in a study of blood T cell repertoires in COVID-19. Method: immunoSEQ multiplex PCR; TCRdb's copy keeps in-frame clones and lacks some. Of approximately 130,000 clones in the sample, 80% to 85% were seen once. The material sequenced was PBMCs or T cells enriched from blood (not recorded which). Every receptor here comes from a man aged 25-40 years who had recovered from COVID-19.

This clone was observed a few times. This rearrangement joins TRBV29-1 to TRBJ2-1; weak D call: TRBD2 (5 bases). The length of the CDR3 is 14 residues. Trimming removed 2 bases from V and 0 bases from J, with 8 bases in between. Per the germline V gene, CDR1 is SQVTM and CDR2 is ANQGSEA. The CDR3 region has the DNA TGCAGCGTTGAAAGGGAGAGCTCCTACAATGAGCAGTTCTTC. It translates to CSVERESSYNEQFF.

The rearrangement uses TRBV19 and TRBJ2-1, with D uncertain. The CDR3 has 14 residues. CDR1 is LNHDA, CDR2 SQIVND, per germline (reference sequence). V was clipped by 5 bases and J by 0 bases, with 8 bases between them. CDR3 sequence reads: CASSPRNSYNEQFF. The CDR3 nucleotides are TGTGCCAGTAGTCCCCGTAACTCCTACAATGAGCAGTTCTTC.

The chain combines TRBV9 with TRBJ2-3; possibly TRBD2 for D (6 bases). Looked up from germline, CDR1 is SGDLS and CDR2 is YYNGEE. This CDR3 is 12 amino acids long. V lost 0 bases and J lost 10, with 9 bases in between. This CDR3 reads CASSVEPGAQYF. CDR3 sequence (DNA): TGTGCCAGCAGCGTAGAACCGGGGGCGCAGTATTTT.

The CDR3 nucleotides read TGTGCCAGCATTCCAAGGGCTAGCGGCTCCTACGAGCAGTACTTC. As protein: CASIPRASGSYEQYF. The genes are TRBV6-5 and TRBJ2-7; 7 positions match TRBD2. The CDR3 is 15 residues long. Per germline, CDR1 MNHEY and CDR2 SVGAGI. Unmatched junction bases numbered 9, after V lost 7 bases and J lost 0 bases.

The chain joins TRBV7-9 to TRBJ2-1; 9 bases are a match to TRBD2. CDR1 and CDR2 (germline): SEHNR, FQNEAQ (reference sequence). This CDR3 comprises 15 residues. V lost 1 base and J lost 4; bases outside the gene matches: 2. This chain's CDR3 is CASSLVLAGYNEQFF. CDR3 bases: TGTGCCAGCAGCTTAGTACTAGCGGGTTACAATGAGCAGTTCTTC.